One sample yielded the 27 T cell receptor beta chains listed below, sequenced in a study of CD8+CD57+ T cells in acquired aplastic anemia. CDR3 and TCR beta VDJ profiling relied on a genomic DNA template. TCRdb reprocessed the reads via MiXCR and lists one record per CDR3 protein. The sample shows a few hundred thousand distinct CDR3 sequences, 25% to 40% of them seen only once. Individuals selected for sequencing had exhibited CD8+CD57+ cell expansion on flow cytometry. The sequencing sample was made of sorted CD4+, CD8+, or CD8+CD57+ T cells (not recorded which) from PBMCs. These receptors were collected from a human donor with aplastic anemia.

The chain couples TRBV5-1 to TRBJ2-3; 7 bases are a match to TRBD1. The CDR3 loop spans 15 amino acids. Germline V gene lookup returns CDR1 SGHRS and CDR2 YFSETQ. V was pared by 6 bases and J by 1 base, with 8 bases of the junction left unmatched. This chain's CDR3 is CASNRGESRTDTQYF. As DNA, the CDR3 is TGCGCCAGCAACAGGGGCGAGTCCCGCACAGATACGCAGTATTTT.

The gene calls are TRBV29-1 and TRBJ2-3, with D possibly matching TRBD1 (5 bases). V was shortened by 6 bases and J by 2 bases, with 9 bases between the two germline ends. This CDR3 contains 12 residues. The germline gives CDR1 SQVTM, CDR2 ANQGSEA. CDR3 DNA sequence: TGCAGCGTAGTAGGGGCCACAGATACGCAGTATTTT. Its protein is CSVVGATDTQYF.

The table lists this clonotype with many counts. The CDR3 sequence: CASSLENGDNQPQHF. Here the CDR3 DNA reads TGTGCCAGCAGCTTAGAGAACGGAGACAATCAGCCCCAGCATTTT. The genes are TRBV7-6 and TRBJ1-5, with D unclear. The CDR3 is 15 residues long. Germline V gene lookup returns CDR1 SGHVS and CDR2 FNYEAQ. V was trimmed by 1 base and J by 3 bases, leaving 10 bases between them.

The V and J genes are TRBV12-3 or TRBV12-4 and TRBJ2-7, with D possibly being TRBD1 (5 bases). Trimming took off 1 base at V and 4 bases at J, with 11 bases between the two ends. This CDR3 is 14 amino acids long. The CDR3 DNA reads TGTGCCAGCAGTTTAGGCAGGGAAGATTACGAGCAGTACTTC. Residues: CASSLGREDYEQYF.

This clonotype appeared a few times. The chain uses TRBV4-2 and TRBJ1-4; TRBD1 matches 7 bases. Germline assignment: CDR1 LGHNA and CDR2 YNFKEQ. J gave up 8 bases and V 0 bases, and 3 bases lay outside the gene matches. CDR3 length: 14 residues. This chain's CDR3 is CASSQEQGREKLFF. In DNA form, the CDR3 reads TGTGCCAGCAGCCAAGAACAGGGGAGGGAAAAACTGTTTTTT.

This clonotype was seen ten or more times. V usage is TRBV2 and J usage is TRBJ1-5; no firm D call. CDR1 is SNHLY and CDR2 is FYNNEI in the germline V gene. V was pared by 2 bases and J by 1 base, with 12 bases between. The CDR3 is made up of 16 amino acids. The CDR3 DNA is TGTGCCAGCAGTGAATCTGTAGGCGTAAGCAATCAGCCCCAGCATTTT. It specifies CASSESVGVSNQPQHF.

This clonotype was counted a few times. The chain carries TRBV19 and TRBJ2-1; D gene uncertain. Germline CDR1 LNHDA, CDR2 SQIVND (reference sequence). CDR3 length: 13 amino acids. V was cut by 5 bases and J by 9 bases, with 14 bases left in between. DNA of the CDR3: TGTGCCAGTAGTGCTCCCCCTATGCTTGAGCAGTTCTTC. Protein sequence: CASSAPPMLEQFF.

This chain joins TRBV2 and TRBJ2-7; no clear D. Germline assignment: CDR1 SNHLY and CDR2 FYNNEI. The CDR3 consists of 15 residues. Between the trimmed V and J ends, which lost 6 bases and 0 bases, there was a span of 15 bases. This chain's CDR3 is CASSRLDGPSYEQYF. The CDR3 region has the DNA TGTGCCAGCAGCCGGCTGGACGGGCCCTCCTACGAGCAGTACTTC.

This clonotype was counted ten times or more. This chain joins TRBV19 and TRBJ2-7; 8 positions agree with TRBD2. The CDR3 contains 15 residues. V was clipped by 8 bases and J by 6 bases; unmatched bases: 15. Germline CDR1 is LNHDA and CDR2 is SQIVND (reference sequence). The CDR3 bases are TGTGCCAGTTCAGCCCTTGCGGGCGGGGGGTCCGAGCAGTACTTC. Protein product: CASSALAGGGSEQYF.

This clonotype was seen only a few times. The chain links TRBV6-1 to TRBJ1-2, with D perhaps matching TRBD1 (6 bases). Trimming removed 4 bases from V and 3 bases from J, with 27 bases in between. The CDR3 consists of 19 residues. Germline V gene data show CDR1 as MNHNS and CDR2 as SASEGT. The DNA of the CDR3 is TGTGCCAGCAGTGTGGTGGGATCAGTGTCGGGGGCGCAGTACTATGGCTACACCTTC. This sequence encodes CASSVVGSVSGAQYYGYTF.

This clonotype was seen repeatedly, ten times or more. The CDR3, as DNA: TGCAGTGCTAGGCGGAACACTGAAGCTTTCTTT. Its translation: CSARRNTEAFF. The V call is TRBV20-1, the J call TRBJ1-1; unclear D gene. V was shortened by 3 bases and J by 1 base, with 3 bases between the two germline ends. Germline-derived CDR1 and CDR2 are DFQATT and SNEGSKA (reference sequence). CDR3 size: 11 residues.

This clonotype was counted at least ten times. The genes are TRBV29-1 and TRBJ2-1; possible D gene TRBD2, 6 bases. The V gene's germline CDR1 is SQVTM and CDR2 ANQGSEA. The V end lost 3 bases, the J end lost 8 bases, and 11 bases lay between the germline ends. The length of the CDR3 is 12 residues. The CDR3 DNA sequence: TGCAGCGTTGATTTGGGGGGTCATGAGCAGTTCTTC. Protein: CSVDLGGHEQFF.

The chain recombines TRBV20-1 with TRBJ1-2, with 7 bases that match TRBD1. The CDR3 has 11 residues. Germline CDR1 reads DFQATT; CDR2 reads SNEGSKA (reference sequence). V lost 6 bases and J lost 5; bases outside the gene matches: 3. Here the CDR3 reads CSAGTVYGYTF. CDR3 coding DNA: TGCAGTGCCGGGACAGTGTATGGCTACACCTTC.

The CDR3 DNA sequence: TGTGCCAGCAGTTACCCGGTGGTTGGGGAGCAGTTCTTC. As protein: CASSYPVVGEQFF. The V and J genes are TRBV6-5 and TRBJ2-1; D gene unclear. The CDR3 has 13 amino acids. Per germline, CDR1 MNHEY and CDR2 SVGAGI. V was cut by 2 bases and J by 10 bases, with 12 bases left in between.

J is TRBJ2-1 and V is TRBV7-8; TRBD2 agrees at 13 bases. From germline, CDR1 is SGHVS and CDR2 FQNEAQ. V shed 5 bases and J 8 bases; nucleotides not matched to a gene: 9. CDR3 length: 16 residues. The CDR3 sequence is CASSPLGLAGRDEQFF. CDR3 bases: TGTGCCAGCAGCCCCCTGGGACTAGCGGGGAGAGATGAGCAGTTCTTC.

There are many counts of this clonotype. The rearrangement links TRBV7-2 to TRBJ1-2; D not certain. The germline gives CDR1 SGHTA, CDR2 FQGNSA. The CDR3 is 14 residues long. V dropped 2 bases and J dropped 0 bases, with 7 bases sitting between them. DNA of the CDR3: TGTGCCAGCAGCTTAAACGCCGCTAACTATGGCTACACCTTC. It codes for CASSLNAANYGYTF.

This clonotype was detected only a few times. The V call is TRBV5-1, the J call TRBJ2-5, with 9 bases lining up with TRBD1. CDR3 length: 15 residues. Germline V gene sequence: CDR1 SGHRS, CDR2 YFSETQ. J gave up 5 bases and V 4 bases, and 9 bases lay outside the gene matches. CDR3 loop: CASSIGTGKGETQYF. Written as DNA, the CDR3 is TGCGCCAGCAGCATAGGGACAGGGAAGGGGGAGACCCAGTACTTC.

This clonotype has just a few counts. The chain uses TRBV10-3 and TRBJ1-1, with a tentative D call TRBD1 (6 bases). V shed 10 bases and J shed 2 bases, with 17 bases lying between them. Germline lookup yields CDR1 ENHRY and CDR2 SYGVKD. The CDR3 spans 14 residues. CDR3 coding DNA: TGTGCCACCGTCCCAGAGGGGGGAAACACTGAAGCTTTCTTT. Encoded protein: CATVPEGGNTEAFF.

Note on this clonotype: It may be a read error: a sequence one base away is much more abundant. The gene calls are TRBV5-6 and TRBJ2-3; 10 nucleotides match TRBD1. Germline V gene data show CDR1 as SGHDT and CDR2 as YYEEEE. The V gene end was trimmed by 4 bases and the J gene end by 4 bases; junction bases not matched to a gene: 9. The CDR3 covers 16 residues. CDR3 sequence reads: CASSIRDRGYADTQYF. CDR3 nucleotide sequence: TGTGCCAGCAGCATTCGGGACAGGGGATACGCAGATACGCAGTATTTT.

This clonotype showed up just a few times. V is TRBV7-9 and J is TRBJ1-5; D unresolved. CDR1 is SEHNR and CDR2 is FQNEAQ in the germline V gene (reference sequence). Trimming removed 8 bases at V and 13 bases at J, with 18 bases between. The CDR3 contains 12 residues. The CDR3 DNA reads TGTGCCAGCGGAGATGCCCCCCCGGGTCAGCATTTT. It codes for CASGDAPPGQHF.

This clonotype showed up many times. This rearrangement joins TRBV20-1 to TRBJ1-2, with D possibly TRBD1 on 5 matching bases. The CDR3 sequence is 10 residues long. Germline CDR1 and CDR2: DFQATT and SNEGSKA (reference sequence). With 6 bases removed from V and 7 bases from J, the gap between germline ends came to 9 bases. This chain's CDR3 is CSAGTGGYTF. In DNA form, the CDR3 reads TGCAGTGCAGGGACTGGTGGCTACACCTTC.

The chain recombines TRBV14 with TRBJ1-2; D is perhaps TRBD1 (6 bases). Germline lookup yields CDR1 SGHDN and CDR2 FVKESK. V was cut by 1 base and J by 5 bases, with 14 bases left in between. The CDR3 has 15 amino acids. DNA of the CDR3: TGTGCCAGCAGCCAAGCTACAGGGAGGGGTTATGGCTACACCTTC. Residues: CASSQATGRGYGYTF.

This clonotype was observed many times. CDR3 amino acids: CASSPGASTNEKLFF. In DNA, the CDR3 is TGTGCCAGCAGCCCTGGGGCGTCAACTAATGAAAAACTGTTTTTT. The rearrangement joins TRBV2 to TRBJ1-4, with a tentative D call TRBD1 (5 bases). Trimming removed 6 bases from V and 0 bases from J, with 11 bases in between. The CDR3 consists of 15 residues. Germline CDR1 is SNHLY and CDR2 is FYNNEI.

The table lists this clonotype with a few counts. Given a much more abundant clone one base away, this may be a read error. The chain is built from TRBV19 and TRBJ1-6, with a possible D match to TRBD1 (6 bases). V was cut by 9 bases and J by 7 bases, with 22 bases left in between. CDR3 length equals 16 residues. Germline-derived CDR1 and CDR2 are LNHDA and SQIVND (reference sequence). CDR3 loop: CASGLIQGMSNSPLHF. The CDR3 coding sequence is TGTGCCAGCGGCCTGATACAGGGCATGAGCAATTCACCCCTCCACTTT.

This clonotype has more than one count but fewer than ten. The rearrangement joins TRBV4-2 to TRBJ2-3, with TRBD2 matching over 11 bases. Germline lookup yields CDR1 LGHNA and CDR2 YNFKEQ. This CDR3 is built from 18 residues. V was clipped by 2 bases and J by 0 bases; unmatched bases: 7. The CDR3 DNA sequence: TGTGCCAGCAGCCAAATGACTAGCGGGATTACCAGCACAGATACGCAGTATTTT. Translating gives CASSQMTSGITSTDTQYF.

This clonotype has a handful of counts. The rearrangement links TRBV5-4 to TRBJ1-2, with D possibly being TRBD1 (5 bases). The germline V gene encodes CDR1 SGHNT and CDR2 YYREEE (reference sequence). The CDR3 contains 15 residues. V was trimmed by 0 bases and J by 4 bases, leaving 13 bases between them. DNA for the CDR3: TGTGCCAGCAGCTTGGGGGTCAGGGAAGCCTATGGCTACACCTTC. Encoded protein: CASSLGVREAYGYTF.

This clonotype was seen at least ten times. V gene TRBV20-1 combines with J gene TRBJ2-7, with D perhaps TRBD1 (5 bases). Germline V lookup: CDR1 DFQATT, CDR2 SNEGSKA (reference sequence). This CDR3 contains 15 residues. V lost 3 bases and J lost 0, with 15 bases in between. CDR3 sequence reads: CSASFTGSASYEQYF. The DNA for the CDR3 is TGCAGTGCTAGCTTCACAGGTTCCGCCTCCTACGAGCAGTACTTC.